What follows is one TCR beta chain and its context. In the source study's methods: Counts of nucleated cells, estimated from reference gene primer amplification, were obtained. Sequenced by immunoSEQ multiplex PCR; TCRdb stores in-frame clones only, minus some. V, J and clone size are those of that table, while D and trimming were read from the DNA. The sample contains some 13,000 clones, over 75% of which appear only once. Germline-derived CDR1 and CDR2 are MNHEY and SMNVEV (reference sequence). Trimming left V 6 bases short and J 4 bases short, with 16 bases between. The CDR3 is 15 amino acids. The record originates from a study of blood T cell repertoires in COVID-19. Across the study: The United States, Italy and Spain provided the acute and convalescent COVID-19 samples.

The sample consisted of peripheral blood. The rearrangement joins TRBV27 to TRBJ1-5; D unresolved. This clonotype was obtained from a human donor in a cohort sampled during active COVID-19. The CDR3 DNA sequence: TGTGCCAGCAGCCGACTAAGGGAGATGAATCAGCCCCAGCATTTT. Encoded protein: CASSRLREMNQPQHF.